A selection of T cell receptor beta chains follows, all from one sample in a study of identifying expanded T cells in peripheral blood. Libraries were prepared by immunoSEQ multiplex PCR; TCRdb keeps only in-frame clonotypes and omits some of them. The table has 100,000 to 150,000 clones, 75% to 90% seen once. The specimen sequenced was blood. These receptors all stem from a person aged 18 to 70 in good health. Each CDR3 is given without its conserved first and last residue.

V,J,CDR3
TRBV14,TRBJ1-2,ASSQNTGYGGYT
TRBV5-1,TRBJ2-5,ASSSAGQQETQY
TRBV5-1,TRBJ2-7,ASSLDLVGRSSYEQY
TRBV5-1,TRBJ1-1,ASSLAGRPMNTEAF
TRBV18,TRBJ1-1,ASSQISGGAEAF
TRBV5-1,TRBJ2-2,ASSEVAGMSGELF
TRBV25-1,TRBJ1-1,ASSEPGWETEAF
TRBV28,TRBJ2-5,ASTPQTGPQETQY
TRBV5-1,TRBJ1-1,ASMISTDPGQANTEAF
TRBV19,TRBJ1-5,ASSTQAAGNQPQH
TRBV5-1,TRBJ2-1,ASSLIPSGAPYNEQF
TRBV5-4,TRBJ2-7,ASSLAYNSYEQY
TRBV19,TRBJ2-2,ASSITGTVITGELF
TRBV5-1,TRBJ1-2,ASSRDDNYGYT
TRBV28,TRBJ2-7,ASSFSSGRGEQY
TRBV5-8,TRBJ2-7,ASSSEGPPDEQY
TRBV11-2,TRBJ1-1,ASSLDRYARTRDTEAF
TRBV9,TRBJ1-5,ASSGAMNGQGVGGNQPQH
TRBV7-2,TRBJ1-1,ASSLAQVISGSEAF
TRBV7-9,TRBJ1-1,ASSPQGRDTEAF
TRBV29-1,TRBJ2-3,SETGPANTDTQY
TRBV4-2,TRBJ1-5,ASSQDAGVGNQPQH
TRBV18,TRBJ1-5,ASSRQVDQPQH
TRBV7-2,TRBJ2-2,ASSTWTGTTGELF
TRBV7-9,TRBJ1-4,ASSLGQTTNEKLF
TRBV5-1,TRBJ2-6,ASSLKQDPGANVLT
TRBV6-1,TRBJ2-7,ASSELWGGIHEQY